These T cell receptor beta chains were read from a single sample in a study of cytomegalovirus exposure and HLA in healthy donors. The repertoire was sequenced with immunoSEQ multiplex PCR; TCRdb's copy has only in-frame clones and lacks some. The sample has approximately 110,000 clones. The sample taken for sequencing was PBMCs. These receptors were obtained from a man in his fifties in good health and CMV-seronegative. Both conserved end residues are part of each CDR3. Fields, in order: D gene, J gene, V gene, CDR3 protein, CDR3 DNA. The D gene is left open where the match is weak.

>TRBD1|TRBJ2-5|TRBV5-1
CASSLAGTARQETQYF
TGCGCCAGCAGCTTGGCTGGGACAGCTAGACAAGAGACCCAGTACTTC
>TRBD1|TRBJ1-2|TRBV25-1
CASRKEGDRSYGYTF
TGTGCCAGCAGAAAAGAGGGGGACAGGAGCTATGGCTACACCTTC
>-|TRBJ1-3|TRBV30
CAWQTSNGNTIYF
TGTGCCTGGCAGACATCTAATGGAAACACCATATATTTT
>TRBD1|TRBJ2-7|TRBV4-1
CASSHRDSPLYEQYF
TGCGCCAGCAGCCACCGGGACAGCCCTCTCTACGAGCAGTACTTC
>-|TRBJ2-7|TRBV20-1
CSAKGPYEQYF
TGCAGTGCTAAGGGGCCCTACGAGCAGTACTTC
>-|TRBJ1-2|TRBV5-6
CASSPDTNYGYTF
TGTGCCAGCAGCCCCGACACTAACTATGGCTACACCTTC
>-|TRBJ1-2|TRBV2
CASRTDSVHGYTF
TGTGCCAGCAGAACGGACAGCGTCCATGGCTACACCTTC
>-|TRBJ2-2|TRBV6-5
CASRPTSFSGELFF
TGTGCCAGTCGCCCTACTAGTTTTAGTGGGGAGCTGTTTTTT
>-|TRBJ1-2|TRBV5-4
CASSASIATKAGYTF
TGTGCCAGCAGCGCCTCAATCGCAACTAAGGCTGGCTACACCTTC
>TRBD1|TRBJ1-2|TRBV6-1
CASSPADRVGYTF
TGTGCCAGCAGTCCCGCGGACAGGGTTGGCTACACCTTC
>TRBD1|TRBJ1-5|TRBV7-9
CASSHGQDPQHF
TGTGCCAGCAGCCACGGACAGGACCCCCAGCATTTT
>-|TRBJ1-6|TRBV29-1
CSVGGGDSPLHF
TGCAGCGTTGGGGGCGGCGATTCACCCCTCCACTTT
>TRBD2|TRBJ2-1|TRBV11-2
CASSPGLAGVYEQFF
TGTGCCAGCAGCCCGGGACTAGCGGGAGTGTATGAGCAGTTCTTC
>-|TRBJ1-3|TRBV7-9
CASSSRTGGNTIYF
TGTGCCAGCAGCTCCCGGACGGGAGGAAACACCATATATTTT